This T cell receptor (beta chain) was captured by sequencing in a study of identical twins. Template switching, a step in the protocol, added a universal primer site, and cDNA carried unique molecular identifiers. A single record per CDR3 protein comes from TCRdb applying MiXCR to the 5' RACE reads. The sample holds hundreds of thousands of distinct CDR3 sequences, roughly an eighth seen once. This clonotype came up many times. Its antigen is still unknown. Study outcomes and limitations: The models systematically underestimated how much out-of-frame TCR alpha was shared in monozygotic twins. With beta out-of-frame sequences, excess sharing by twins was weaker.

This CDR3 has 13 amino acids. V gave up 8 bases and J gave up 3 bases; unmatched junction bases: 4. This sample was shared with a second study, whose subject was yellow fever vaccine responses in identical twins. Per that paper: As reported, the vaccine T cell response of twins seemed partly convergent and partly personalized.

V usage is TRBV12-3 or TRBV12-4 and J usage is TRBJ1-5, with TRBD1 identical over 7 bases. The sequencing sample was made of CD8+ T cells sorted from blood. This clonotype was sampled from a young woman in good health. The CDR3 loop reads CASAGTVNQPQHF. As DNA, the CDR3 is TGTGCCAGCGCTGGGACAGTCAATCAGCCCCAGCATTTT.